The 15 T cell receptor beta chains below all came from one sample that was sequenced in a study of T cells in Graves' hyperthyroidism and ophthalmopathy. Amplified regions were TCR beta CDR3 sequences from RNA transcripts. The HTBI primer set served for first-round RT-PCR of the TCR CDR3. From the multiplex PCR reads, TCRdb called clonotypes with MiXCR, one entry per CDR3 protein. Among approximately 620,000 distinct CDR3 sequences listed, roughly 16% were seen once. Specimen: blood. These receptors were obtained from a woman in her 40s with Graves' ophthalmopathy.

This clonotype was detected only a few times. V is TRBV10-3 and J is TRBJ1-1; D is ambiguous. This CDR3 is built from 13 residues. CDR1 is ENHRY and CDR2 is SYGVKD in the germline V gene. V lost 3 bases, J lost 7 bases, and 12 bases lay in between. The CDR3 DNA follows: TGTGCCATCAGTGAAAGTCGAGAATTTGAAGCTTTCTTT. Protein product: CAISESREFEAFF.

Points on this clonotype: A read error may explain this, as a much larger clone is one base away. The chain couples TRBV12-3 or TRBV12-4 to TRBJ1-2; D is possibly TRBD1 (6 bases). The CDR3 runs to 13 residues. CDR3 residues: CAGSRGAGYGYTF. CDR3 coding DNA: TGTGCCGGCAGCAGGGGCGCGGGCTATGGCTACACCTTC.

A remark on this clonotype: One end of the junction fails to match germline, which may point to a read error. The chain employs TRBV7-8 and TRBJ2-2; 7 nucleotides line up with TRBD2. The CDR3 spans 16 residues. Germline V gene sequence: CDR1 SGHVS, CDR2 FQNEAQ. As DNA, the CDR3 is TGTGCCAGCAGCTTAGGAGAAGCGGGAACCACCGGGGGGCTGTTTTTT. It specifies CASSLGEAGTTGGLFF.

This clonotype appeared many times. The chain is built from TRBV30 and TRBJ1-5, with D unresolved. This CDR3 comprises 13 residues. The germline V gene encodes CDR1 GTSNPN and CDR2 SVGIG (reference sequence). The germline V and J ends were trimmed by 1 base and 5 bases, with 9 bases remaining between them. Here the CDR3 DNA reads TGTGCCTGGAGTGGCATGTTGGATCAGCCCCAGCATTTT. This sequence encodes CAWSGMLDQPQHF.

V usage is TRBV19 and J usage is TRBJ2-4; 11 bases map to TRBD2. CDR1 is LNHDA and CDR2 is SQIVND in the germline V gene (reference sequence). J lost 0 bases, V lost 5 bases, and 6 bases had no gene match. This CDR3 has 17 residues. CDR3 amino acids: CASSPGLAALAKNIQYF. CDR3 DNA: TGTGCCAGTAGTCCGGGACTAGCGGCACTAGCCAAAAACATTCAGTACTTC. The full variable domain, its missing parts supplied by reference TRBV19 and TRBJ2-4, is DGGITQSPKYLFRKEGQNVTLSCEQNLNHDAMYWYRQDPGQGLRLIYYSQIVNDFQKGDIAEGYSVSREKKESFPLTVTSAQKNPTAFYLCASSPGLAALAKNIQYFGAGTRLSVL.

This clonotype was observed a few times. The rearrangement links TRBV24-1 to TRBJ2-2; D ambiguous. V lost 4 bases, J lost 0 bases, and 11 bases lay in between. Germline CDR1 KGHDR, CDR2 SFDVKD. CDR3 length: 16 amino acids. The CDR3, as DNA: TGTGCCACCAGTGACGGTCTTGAGGCGAACACCGGGGAGCTGTTTTTT. This gives the protein CATSDGLEANTGELFF.

The sample holds a few counts of this clonotype. CDR3 sequence: CASSTYSTPYNEQFF. The CDR3 DNA reads as TGTGCCAGCAGCACTTACAGTACCCCCTACAATGAGCAGTTCTTC. The chain employs TRBV7-6 and TRBJ2-1; D is uncertain. CDR3 length: 15 amino acids. CDR1 and CDR2 from the germline V gene are SGHVS and FNYEAQ. V was trimmed by 5 bases and J by 2 bases, leaving 13 bases between them.

Details on this clonotype: The germline gene is not matched at one end of the junction; a read error may be the cause. This sequence joins TRBV30 and TRBJ1-5; no clear D. Germline CDR1 reads GTSNPN; CDR2 reads SVGIG (reference sequence). The CDR3 length is 13 residues. CDR3 nucleotide sequence: TGTGTCTGGACCCAGGTCGACGGGCAGCCCCAGCATTTT. The encoded protein is CVWTQVDGQPQHF. Full variable domain (outside the CDR3, taken from reference TRBV30 and TRBJ1-5): SQTIHQWPATLVQPVGSPLSLECTVEGTSNPNLYWYRQAAGRGLQLLFYSVGIGQISSEVPQNLSASRPQDRQFILSSKKLLLSDSGFYLCVWTQVDGQPQHFGDGTRLSIL.

This clonotype has ten or more counts. This rearrangement joins TRBV2 to TRBJ2-2; D gene uncertain. The germline V gene has CDR1 SNHLY and CDR2 FYNNEI. V shed 5 bases and J shed 1 base, with 8 bases lying between them. The length of the CDR3 is 14 residues. The CDR3 DNA reads as TGTGCCAGCAGTCGGACCTGGAACACCGGGGAGCTGTTTTTT. Translation gives CASSRTWNTGELFF.

The V and J genes are TRBV7-3 and TRBJ1-1; possible D gene TRBD1, 6 bases. This CDR3 region has 15 residues. Germline assignment: CDR1 SGHTA and CDR2 FQGTGA. With 0 bases removed from V and 1 base from J, the gap between germline ends came to 9 bases. CDR3 nucleotides: TGTGCCAGCAGCTTAACAGGGGGGGAGAACACTGAAGCTTTCTTT. It specifies CASSLTGGENTEAFF. The full variable domain, rest sourced from reference TRBV7-3 and TRBJ1-1, is GAGVSQTPSNKVTEKGKYVELRCDPISGHTALYWYRQSLGQGPEFLIYFQGTGAADDSGLPNDRFFAVRPEGSVSTLKIQRTERGDSAVYLCASSLTGGENTEAFFGQGTRLTVV.

There are a few counts of this clonotype. The genes are TRBV4-1 and TRBJ1-2, with D maybe TRBD1 (6 bases). The CDR3 has 15 residues. In germline, CDR1 is MGHRA, CDR2 YSYEKL. Trimming pared 1 base from V and 8 bases from J, leaving 17 bases between. The CDR3 nucleotides are TGCGCCAGCAGCCAAGCACAGGGCCAAGGGGGAGGCTACACCTTC. Its protein is CASSQAQGQGGGYTF.

This clonotype was recorded many times. This rearrangement joins TRBV10-2 to TRBJ2-5; the match to TRBD2 covers 11 bases. CDR3 length equals 17 residues. Germline CDR1 and CDR2: WSHSY and SAAADI. Trimming removed 8 bases from V and 2 bases from J; junction bases left unmatched: 13. CDR3 nucleotides: TGCGCCAGCTTGCCGGGGGCTAGCGGGGGGATACAAGAGACCCAGTACTTC. Translating gives CASLPGASGGIQETQYF.

About this clonotype itself: A much larger clone lies one base from this, so it may be a read error. The rearrangement joins TRBV5-1 to TRBJ2-3; possible D gene TRBD1, 6 bases. The CDR3 runs 14 residues. Germline CDR1 and CDR2: SGHRS and YFSETQ. For the CDR3, the DNA is TGCGCCTGCAGCTCGACCCAGGGGACAGATACGCAGTATTTT. Encoded protein: CACSSTQGTDTQYF.

The chain couples TRBV24-1 to TRBJ2-3, with D unclear. The CDR3 covers 12 residues. CDR1 and CDR2 from the germline V gene are KGHDR and SFDVKD. Trimming removed 0 bases from V and 6 bases from J, with 3 bases in between. CDR3 sequence (DNA): TGTGCCACCAGTGATTTGCTGGATACGCAGTATTTT. Its protein is CATSDLLDTQYF.

The chain joins TRBV6-1 to TRBJ1-4; tentatively, D is TRBD1 (6 bases). CDR3 length equals 14 residues. Per the germline V gene, CDR1 is MNHNS and CDR2 is SASEGT. Trimming removed 10 bases at V and 4 bases at J, with 16 bases between. CDR3 loop: CANRAGMGNEKLFF. CDR3 nucleotides: TGTGCCAACAGGGCAGGGATGGGTAATGAAAAACTGTTTTTT.